These 16 T cell receptor beta chains came from one sample sequenced in a study of shared clonotypes between healthy human individuals. Here immunoSEQ multiplex PCR was the method, and the copy in TCRdb shows in-frame clones only, minus some. The sample includes some 2,500,000 clones, roughly 93% of them seen just once. Sequences were obtained from naive CD4+ T cells from PBMCs. The subset was: CD45RA+ positively selected. These TCRs come from a man younger than 35 in good health. Some clones in this sample may be carry-over from other donors' samples.

This sequence joins TRBV15 and TRBJ1-1; the match to TRBD1 covers 8 bases. The V and J ends lost 1 base and 11 bases, in that order; junction bases with no gene match: 6. CDR3 length: 13 amino acids. Germline V gives CDR1 LNHNV, CDR2 YYDKDF (reference sequence). The DNA for the CDR3 is TGTGCCACCAGCAGAGCCGGACAGGGTGGCGCTTTCTTT. This codes for CATSRAGQGGAFF. The complete variable domain, with remaining parts taken from reference TRBV15 and TRBJ1-1, reads DAMVIQNPRYQVTQFGKPVTLSCSQTLNHNVMYWYQQKSSQAPKLLFHYYDKDFNNEADTPDNFQSRRPNTSFCFLDIRSPGLGDTAMYLCATSRAGQGGAFFGQGTRLTVV.

The rearrangement joins TRBV19 to TRBJ2-7; 9 bases agree with TRBD2. The CDR3 runs 14 residues. CDR1 is LNHDA, CDR2 SQIVND, per germline (reference sequence). The trim removed 2 bases at V and 5 bases at J, leaving 4 bases unmatched. The CDR3: CASSIRTSADEQYF. CDR3 in DNA: TGTGCCAGTAGTATAAGGACTAGCGCAGACGAGCAGTACTTC.

The chain is built from TRBV7-2 and TRBJ2-3; 11 positions agree with TRBD2. V lost 4 bases, J lost 3 bases, and 3 bases stayed unmatched. The CDR3 covers 15 residues. CDR1 and CDR2 from the germline V gene are SGHTA and FQGNSA. CDR3: CASSSRTSGTDTQYF. The CDR3, as DNA: TGTGCCAGCAGCTCGCGGACTAGCGGGACAGATACGCAGTATTTT.

The rearrangement links TRBV5-1 to TRBJ2-3, with 11 bases lining up with TRBD2. The germline CDR1 and CDR2 sequences are SGHRS and YFSETQ. The CDR3 is 16 amino acids. The trim removed 2 bases at V and 2 bases at J, leaving 4 bases unmatched. The CDR3: CASSFGTSGITDTQYF. CDR3 coding DNA: TGCGCCAGCAGCTTTGGGACTAGCGGAATCACAGATACGCAGTATTTT.

The rearrangement uses TRBV7-2 and TRBJ2-3; 10 positions agree with TRBD1. This CDR3 comprises 17 residues. V lost 1 base and J lost 4; bases outside the gene matches: 8. CDR1 SGHTA and CDR2 FQGNSA come from the germline V gene. The CDR3 spells CASSLGRAGTGADTQYF. CDR3 nucleotides: TGTGCCAGCAGCTTAGGAAGGGCCGGGACAGGGGCAGATACGCAGTATTTT.

This clone occurred a few times. The gene calls are TRBV19 and TRBJ2-1; D remains unclear. The germline V and J ends were trimmed by 1 base and 6 bases, with 4 bases remaining between them. The CDR3 is 12 residues long. In germline, CDR1 is LNHDA, CDR2 SQIVND (reference sequence). This CDR3 is CASSIVPNEQFF. In DNA form, the CDR3 reads TGTGCCAGTAGTATAGTCCCCAATGAGCAGTTCTTC.

This sequence joins TRBV19 and TRBJ1-1; tentatively, D is TRBD1 (5 bases). Trimming stripped 7 bases from V and 3 bases from J, with 18 bases between. This CDR3 spans 15 amino acids. Germline CDR1 reads LNHDA; CDR2 reads SQIVND (reference sequence). The CDR3 here is CASTPGTPGYTEAFF. The CDR3 region has the DNA TGTGCCAGTACTCCCGGGACCCCAGGGTACACTGAAGCTTTCTTT.

The chain uses TRBV18 and TRBJ1-1, with D possibly matching TRBD1 (6 bases). Germline V gene sequence: CDR1 KGHSH, CDR2 LQKENI. The CDR3 loop spans 15 amino acids. Trimming shortened V by 5 bases and J by 2 bases, and 15 bases separated the two germline ends. The CDR3 sequence: CASSSLRGPNTEAFF. The DNA for the CDR3 is TGTGCCAGCTCATCACTTCGGGGGCCTAACACTGAAGCTTTCTTT.

The rearrangement joins TRBV6-5 to TRBJ1-2; TRBD1 might be the D (5 bases). Trimming pared 1 base from V and 0 bases from J, leaving 12 bases between. The CDR3 is 16 amino acids. The V gene's germline CDR1 is MNHEY and CDR2 SVGAGI. CDR3 nucleotide sequence: TGTGCCAGCAGTTACTATGGAACAGGTTCTAACTATGGCTACACCTTC. Protein sequence: CASSYYGTGSNYGYTF.

The CDR3 DNA reads TGTGCCAGCATTCCCTCGATTGGGACTAGAAATTCGTCCGAGCAGTACTTC. This sequence encodes CASIPSIGTRNSSEQYF. V and J are TRBV28 and TRBJ2-7, with 8 bases matching TRBD2. The CDR3 consists of 17 residues. J was trimmed by 6 bases and V by 7 bases; bases with no gene match: 20. Looked up from germline, CDR1 is MDHEN and CDR2 is SYDVKM. The variable domain in full, completed from reference TRBV28 and TRBJ2-7, reads DVKVTQSSRYLVKRTGEKVFLECVQDMDHENMFWYRQDPGLGLRLIYFSYDVKMKEKGDIPEGYSVSREKKERFSLILESASTNQTSMYLCASIPSIGTRNSSEQYFGPGTRLTVT.

This clone was detected only once. The chain couples TRBV9 to TRBJ2-5; D not certain. The length of the CDR3 is 13 residues. Trimming took 3 bases from V and 5 from J, leaving 11 bases between them. The germline V gene encodes CDR1 SGDLS and CDR2 YYNGEE. The chain's CDR3 is CASSGSGWETQYF. CDR3 coding DNA: TGTGCCAGCAGCGGGAGTGGGTGGGAGACCCAGTACTTC. The whole variable domain, remainder taken from reference TRBV9 and TRBJ2-5, is DSGVTQTPKHLITATGQRVTLRCSPRSGDLSVYWYQQSLDQGLQFLIQYYNGEERAKGNILERFSAQQFPDLHSELNLSSLELGDSALYFCASSGSGWETQYFGPGTRLLVL.

J is TRBJ2-5 and V is TRBV7-2; weak D call: TRBD2 (6 bases). V was shortened by 5 bases and J by 9 bases, with 19 bases between the two germline ends. This CDR3 has 14 amino acids. Germline CDR1 is SGHTA and CDR2 is FQGNSA. The CDR3 nucleotides are TGTGCCAGCAGCCCAAGGGGAGGACCCGGGGCCCAGTACTTC. Its translation: CASSPRGGPGAQYF.

This clone was seen only once. The chain recombines TRBV13 with TRBJ1-4; 11 nucleotides align to TRBD1. This CDR3 contains 15 residues. With 4 bases clipped from V and 2 bases from J, the junction kept 0 bases outside the gene matches. CDR1 and CDR2 from the germline V gene are PRHDT and FYEKMQ (reference sequence). CDR3 protein: CASSWDRGTNEKLFF. CDR3 in DNA: TGTGCCAGCAGCTGGGACAGGGGGACTAATGAAAAACTGTTTTTT.

The rearrangement uses TRBV6-5 and TRBJ1-1; D unresolved. The ends were cut back, 2 bases at V and 5 bases at J, with 9 bases in the middle. CDR3 length: 13 residues. CDR1 and CDR2 from the germline V gene are MNHEY and SVGAGI. The DNA for the CDR3 is TGTGCCAGCAGTTACGCCGCAAGGACTGAAGCTTTCTTT. This sequence encodes CASSYAARTEAFF.

This chain links TRBV5-4 with TRBJ2-3, with D perhaps assigned TRBD1 or TRBD2 (5 bases each). Germline-derived CDR1 and CDR2 are SGHNT and YYREEE (reference sequence). The CDR3 sequence is 15 residues long. V lost 7 bases and J 1 base, leaving 16 bases between the germline ends. Here the CDR3 reads CASGGVKLGTDTQYF. CDR3 in DNA: TGTGCCAGCGGGGGAGTGAAACTTGGCACAGATACGCAGTATTTT. Based on the CDR3 plus reference TRBV5-4 and TRBJ2-3, the full variable domain is ETGVTQSPTHLIKTRGQQVTLRCSSQSGHNTVSWYQQALGQGPQFIFQYYREEENGRGNFPPRFSGLQFPNYSSELNVNALELDDSALYLCASGGVKLGTDTQYFGPGTRLTVL.

The rearrangement links TRBV5-4 to TRBJ2-5, with 10 positions matching TRBD1. The CDR3 runs to 16 residues. J lost 1 base, V lost 2 bases, and 5 bases had no gene match. CDR1 and CDR2 from the germline V gene are SGHNT and YYREEE (reference sequence). The CDR3 protein is CASSLWTGGSQETQYF. The CDR3 DNA is TGTGCCAGCAGCTTATGGACAGGGGGTTCCCAAGAGACCCAGTACTTC. Filled out from reference TRBV5-4 and TRBJ2-5, the complete variable domain reads ETGVTQSPTHLIKTRGQQVTLRCSSQSGHNTVSWYQQALGQGPQFIFQYYREEENGRGNFPPRFSGLQFPNYSSELNVNALELDDSALYLCASSLWTGGSQETQYFGPGTRLLVL.